This T cell receptor beta chain derives from a study of prognosis after radiotherapy for stage I lung cancer. The overall study: The patients included around 13 who had newly diagnosed primary stage I lung tumors, along with about 5 others who had oligometastatic NSCLC after their primary tumor had been surgically resected. Overall study results and limits: Reduced unique TCR clone counts were recorded after stereotactic body radiation therapy, with a median of approximately 10,000 versus 7,000. Reportedly, patients with and without metastases differed in TRBV and TRBJ gene usage.

The authors amplified TCR beta CDR3 from genomic DNA using two-round multiplex PCR. First-round PCR amplification was performed with primers specific to each TRBV and TRBJ gene. TCRdb used MiXCR to reprocess the multiplex PCR reads, holding one entry per CDR3 protein. This sample carries about 22,000 distinct CDR3 sequences, approximately 39% of them seen once, and the ten largest clones take 55% to 70%. A remark on this clonotype: Its antigen is as yet unknown.

Collection of peripheral blood, in a volume of six milliliters, was performed at each of two time points. Sequenced material: PBMCs, taken before or after stereotactic body radiation therapy (not recorded which). This receptor was obtained from a donor over 45 with non-small cell lung cancer.

Here the CDR3 reads CASSFSKISEAFF. The CDR3 region has the DNA TGTGCCAGCAGCTTCTCCAAGATATCTGAAGCTTTCTTT. V usage is TRBV7-2 and J usage is TRBJ1-1, with D hard to call. Trimming cost V 3 bases and J 6 bases, with 11 bases left between them. Germline V gene sequence: CDR1 SGHTA, CDR2 FQGNSA. The CDR3 runs to 13 residues.